This T cell receptor beta chain appears in the sequencing data of a study of CD8 T cells in ankylosing spondylitis. Germline V lookup: CDR1 LNHDA, CDR2 SQIVND (reference sequence). CDR3 length: 12 residues. Deletions cut 6 bases from V and 4 bases from J, with 9 bases between. For this clonotype: The antigen is unknown.

Study results and caveats: Within matched ankylosing spondylitis synovial fluid, disease-linked clones were reportedly significantly enriched. Some of these motif variants have turned up before, in reports on reactive arthritis synovial fluid and blood. A TCR beta motif of eight or nine highly homologous variants seemed to mark ankylosing spondylitis blood.

Using quantitative 5'-RACE with molecular barcodes, the authors made TCR beta libraries. Via MiXCR, TCRdb re-called the 5' RACE reads, giving one row per CDR3 protein. The sample shows under 250,000 distinct CDR3 sequences, roughly 25% of them seen only once. The sample was blood, either unsorted or a sorted T cell fraction (not recorded which). The chain recombines TRBV19 with TRBJ1-2, with no clear D. The source of this sequence is a male donor with ankylosing spondylitis or in good health (not recorded which). The CDR3 DNA is TGTGCCAGTAGGGGCGGCCTCTATGGCTACACCTTC. It yields the protein CASRGGLYGYTF. The entire variable domain, with the rest obtained from reference TRBV19 and TRBJ1-2, is as follows: DGGITQSPKYLFRKEGQNVTLSCEQNLNHDAMYWYRQDPGQGLRLIYYSQIVNDFQKGDIAEGYSVSREKKESFPLTVTSAQKNPTAFYLCASRGGLYGYTFGSGTRLTVV.